Shown below are 28 T cell receptor beta chains from a single sample sequenced in a study of T cells after yellow fever vaccination. TCRdb reanalysed the 5' RACE reads using MiXCR and keeps one entry per CDR3 protein. The data show a few hundred thousand distinct CDR3 sequences, about 4% seen once. Sequences were derived from PBMCs, sampled 5 days after the yellow fever booster vaccination. The receptors derive from a man between 18 and 35 years old who received the YFV17D yellow fever vaccine.

V is TRBV6-5 and J is TRBJ1-6; D unresolved. The V gene's germline CDR1 is MNHEY and CDR2 SVGAGI. V lost 6 bases and J lost 8, with 11 bases in between. The CDR3 extends over 13 amino acids. The DNA for the CDR3 is TGTGCCAGCAGCCCGGCAGGCCATTCACCCCTCCACTTT. As protein: CASSPAGHSPLHF.

This clonotype was observed a few times. The chain combines TRBV5-5 with TRBJ2-4, with D perhaps TRBD2 (6 bases). V dropped 3 bases and J dropped 0 bases, with 22 bases sitting between them. CDR3 length: 19 amino acids. Looked up from germline, CDR1 is SGHKS and CDR2 is YYEKEE (reference sequence). The DNA of the CDR3 is TGTGCCAGCAGCTACGGGGGAATGAGGGGTCGCCTAGCCAAAAACATTCAGTACTTC. As protein: CASSYGGMRGRLAKNIQYF. The full variable domain, completed using reference TRBV5-5 and TRBJ2-4, is DAGVTQSPTHLIKTRGQQVTLRCSPISGHKSVSWYQQVLGQGPQFIFQYYEKEERGRGNFPDRFSARQFPNYSSELNVNALLLGDSALYLCASSYGGMRGRLAKNIQYFGAGTRLSVL.

This clonotype occurred a few times. The rearrangement joins TRBV3-1 to TRBJ2-5, with D possibly matching TRBD1 (7 bases). Trimming pared 4 bases from V and 9 bases from J, leaving 12 bases between. The CDR3 spans 12 residues. The germline gives CDR1 LGHDT, CDR2 YNNKEL (reference sequence). The CDR3 protein is CASSLWRGPQYF. Written as DNA, the CDR3 is TGTGCCAGCAGCCTATGGAGGGGGCCCCAGTACTTC.

This clonotype was observed a few times. V and J are TRBV6-2 or TRBV6-3 and TRBJ1-2; 8 positions agree with TRBD1. J lost 4 bases, V lost 5 bases, and 15 bases had no gene match. Germline V lookup: CDR1 MNHEY, CDR2 SVGEGT. The CDR3 consists of 17 residues. This CDR3 reads CASSQSSTGDSSYGYTF. CDR3 coding DNA: TGTGCCAGCAGTCAATCATCGACAGGGGATTCCAGCTATGGCTACACCTTC.

The sample holds many counts of this clonotype. The rearrangement joins TRBV12-3 or TRBV12-4 to TRBJ1-1; 7 bases match TRBD1. J lost 8 bases, V lost 6 bases, and 9 bases had no gene match. The CDR3 totals 13 residues. The DNA of the CDR3 is TGTGCCAGCAGCCTGGACAGGACGACCGAAGCTTTCTTT. Residues: CASSLDRTTEAFF.

The table lists this clonotype with a few counts. The V and J genes are TRBV15 and TRBJ2-1, with D perhaps given as TRBD1 or TRBD2 (6 bases each). Trimming took off 2 bases at V and 3 bases at J, with 14 bases between the two ends. The CDR3 runs to 16 residues. Per the germline V gene, CDR1 is LNHNV and CDR2 is YYDKDF (reference sequence). In DNA, the CDR3 is TGTGCCACCAGCAGAAGGGGGGCTACAGTCTACAATGAGCAGTTCTTC. Its translation: CATSRRGATVYNEQFF.

The V gene is TRBV13, the J gene TRBJ2-2; either TRBD1 or TRBD2 may fit D (5 bases each). CDR1 is PRHDT, CDR2 FYEKMQ, per germline (reference sequence). The CDR3 has 14 amino acids. The V and J ends lost 2 bases and 7 bases respectively, with 11 bases between them. CDR3 sequence (DNA): TGTGCCAGCAGCTTACAGGGAGTCAGCGGGGAGCTGTTTTTT. It encodes CASSLQGVSGELFF.

This clonotype was recorded at least ten times. The genes are TRBV25-1 and TRBJ2-2; TRBD1 might be the D (6 bases). This CDR3 has 16 amino acids. Germline CDR1 MGHDK, CDR2 SYGVNS. V lost 3 bases and J lost 5, with 16 bases in between. The CDR3 sequence is CASSDLQGPRTGELFF. CDR3 bases: TGTGCCAGCAGTGATCTACAGGGCCCTAGGACCGGGGAGCTGTTTTTT.

This chain joins TRBV29-1 and TRBJ1-2; D possibly corresponds to TRBD1 (6 bases). V lost 5 bases and J 1 base, leaving 14 bases between the germline ends. Germline CDR1 and CDR2: SQVTM and ANQGSEA. The CDR3 is made up of 14 amino acids. DNA for the CDR3: TGCAGCGTTTTAGACAGGCTTGTTAACTATGGCTACACCTTC. Translated, it gives CSVLDRLVNYGYTF.

This clonotype was recorded a few times. J is TRBJ2-5 and V is TRBV7-9, with unresolved D. Per germline, CDR1 SEHNR and CDR2 FQNEAQ (reference sequence). The length of the CDR3 is 14 residues. V was trimmed by 2 bases and J by 1 base, leaving 8 bases between them. The CDR3 here is CASSLWGTQETQYF. CDR3 coding DNA: TGTGCCAGCAGCTTATGGGGTACCCAAGAGACCCAGTACTTC.

The sample holds a few counts of this clonotype. DNA for the CDR3: TGTGCCAGCAGCCCCGAGGACGGGGGGCCCTACGAGCAGTACTTC. It encodes CASSPEDGGPYEQYF. This chain links TRBV4-2 with TRBJ2-7; weak D call: TRBD2 (7 bases). In germline, CDR1 is LGHNA, CDR2 YNFKEQ. This CDR3 contains 15 residues. Between the trimmed V and J ends, which lost 4 bases and 2 bases, there was a span of 15 bases.

The chain uses TRBV7-9 and TRBJ2-7, with D possibly TRBD2 on 5 matching bases. The V gene's germline CDR1 is SEHNR and CDR2 FQNEAQ (reference sequence). Trimming pared 6 bases from V and 9 bases from J, leaving 18 bases between. This CDR3 is 13 amino acids long. For the CDR3, the DNA is TGTGCCAGCAGACGCCTGACTACTTATGTGCAGTACTTC. Its protein product is CASRRLTTYVQYF.

V gene TRBV3-1 combines with J gene TRBJ1-2, with D hard to call. Germline CDR1 reads LGHDT; CDR2 reads YNNKEL (reference sequence). This CDR3 has 13 residues. V was shortened by 1 base and J by 7 bases, with 10 bases between the two germline ends. CDR3: CASSQARPGGYTF. The CDR3 DNA is TGTGCCAGCAGCCAAGCCCGACCGGGTGGCTACACCTTC. Together with reference TRBV3-1 and TRBJ1-2, the CDR3 gives the full variable domain: DTAVSQTPKYLVTQMGNDKSIKCEQNLGHDTMYWYKQDSKKFLKIMFSYNNKELIINETVPNRFSPKSPDKAHLNLHINSLELGDSAVYFCASSQARPGGYTFGSGTRLTVV.

The sample holds many counts of this clonotype. The V gene is TRBV7-9, the J gene TRBJ1-2; no clear D gene. Germline V lookup: CDR1 SEHNR, CDR2 FQNEAQ (reference sequence). V shed 1 base and J shed 2 bases, with 8 bases lying between them. The CDR3 has 14 residues. CDR3 in DNA: TGTGCCAGCAGCTTAGTTGCCACCAACTATGGCTACACCTTC. This translates into CASSLVATNYGYTF.

This clonotype was observed many times. The chain carries TRBV7-2 and TRBJ2-7, with D maybe TRBD1 (5 bases). This CDR3 comprises 15 residues. Germline lookup yields CDR1 SGHTA and CDR2 FQGNSA. V was shortened by 1 base and J by 7 bases, with 17 bases between the two germline ends. The CDR3 region is CASSLDQGSSWEQYV. In DNA, the CDR3 is TGTGCCAGCAGCTTAGATCAGGGTTCCTCTTGGGAGCAGTACGTC.

This rearrangement joins TRBV30 to TRBJ2-7, with 10 bases lining up with TRBD2. Looked up from germline, CDR1 is GTSNPN and CDR2 is SVGIG (reference sequence). Trimming removed 0 bases from V and 7 bases from J; junction bases left unmatched: 6. The CDR3 covers 14 residues. This CDR3 is CAWSVAGGPGEQYF. In DNA, the CDR3 is TGTGCCTGGAGTGTAGCGGGGGGGCCTGGGGAGCAGTACTTC.

This clonotype was seen ten or more times. The V gene is TRBV5-1, the J gene TRBJ2-5; D call uncertain. V lost 4 bases to trimming and J lost 3 bases, with 10 bases between them. Germline CDR1 SGHRS, CDR2 YFSETQ. This CDR3 has 13 amino acids. CDR3 nucleotide sequence: TGCGCCAGCAGCCCATCCCCCGAAGAGACCCAGTACTTC. It yields the protein CASSPSPEETQYF. The full variable domain, rest sourced from reference TRBV5-1 and TRBJ2-5, is KAGVTQTPRYLIKTRGQQVTLSCSPISGHRSVSWYQQTPGQGLQFLFEYFSETQRNKGNFPGRFSGRQFSNSRSEMNVSTLELGDSALYLCASSPSPEETQYFGPGTRLLVL.

The chain couples TRBV5-1 to TRBJ2-3, with TRBD1 as a possible D gene (8 bases). Trimming took 1 base from V and 4 from J, leaving 10 bases between them. The CDR3 has 14 amino acids. Germline-derived CDR1 and CDR2 are SGHRS and YFSETQ. The CDR3 sequence is CASSLTGGADTQYF. For the CDR3, the DNA is TGCGCCAGCAGCTTGACAGGGGGGGCAGATACGCAGTATTTT.

This clonotype has just a few counts. The V gene is TRBV18, the J gene TRBJ2-1; unclear D gene. The ends were cut back, 1 base at V and 8 bases at J, with 9 bases in the middle. The CDR3 sequence is 13 residues long. CDR1 and CDR2 from the germline V gene are KGHSH and LQKENI. CDR3 loop: CASSPRNSHEQFF. In nucleotides, the CDR3 is TGTGCCAGCTCACCACGTAACAGTCATGAGCAGTTCTTC. Full variable domain (missing parts from reference TRBV18 and TRBJ2-1): NAGVMQNPRHLVRRRGQEARLRCSPMKGHSHVYWYRQLPEEGLKFMVYLQKENIIDESGMPKERFSAEFPKEGPSILRIQQVVRGDSAAYFCASSPRNSHEQFFGPGTRLTVL.

V gene TRBV12-3 or TRBV12-4 combines with J gene TRBJ1-5; the D gene is possibly TRBD1 (5 bases). Trimming cost V 10 bases and J 0 bases, with 16 bases left between them. CDR3 length: 15 residues. The CDR3 nucleotides read TGTGCCATCACCGGGGGGGGGAATAGCAATCAGCCCCAGCATTTT. This sequence encodes CAITGGGNSNQPQHF.

This clonotype has more than one count but fewer than ten. This rearrangement joins TRBV2 to TRBJ2-3; D is uncertain. V shed 1 base and J shed 5 bases, with 7 bases lying between them. Germline V gene sequence: CDR1 SNHLY, CDR2 FYNNEI. CDR3 length: 13 amino acids. The CDR3 DNA reads as TGTGCCAGCAGTGAAGGGGCTGGAGATACGCAGTATTTT. Its protein is CASSEGAGDTQYF. The full variable domain, with the rest looked up from reference TRBV2 and TRBJ2-3, is EPEVTQTPSHQVTQMGQEVILRCVPISNHLYFYWYRQILGQKVEFLVSFYNNEISEKSEIFDDQFSVERPDGSNFTLKIRSTKLEDSAMYFCASSEGAGDTQYFGPGTRLTVL.

V usage is TRBV5-6 and J usage is TRBJ2-1, with 9 bases matching TRBD1. This CDR3 has 15 amino acids. Per germline, CDR1 SGHDT and CDR2 YYEEEE. V shed 3 bases, J shed 6 bases, and the junction held 7 bases outside the gene matches. The CDR3 protein is CASSWDRELGNEQFF. CDR3 coding DNA: TGTGCCAGCAGCTGGGACAGGGAGCTAGGCAATGAGCAGTTCTTC.

This clonotype was counted between two and nine times. The chain employs TRBV3-1 and TRBJ1-1; 8 bases are shared with TRBD1. The germline V gene encodes CDR1 LGHDT and CDR2 YNNKEL (reference sequence). This CDR3 spans 14 amino acids. V was pared by 1 base and J by 6 bases, with 4 bases of the junction left unmatched. CDR3 sequence: CASSQAGQGAEAFF. The CDR3 DNA follows: TGTGCCAGCAGCCAAGCCGGACAGGGCGCTGAAGCTTTCTTT.

This chain connects TRBV6-5 to TRBJ1-5, with D unresolved. Per germline, CDR1 MNHEY and CDR2 SVGAGI. The length of the CDR3 is 14 residues. Trimming pared 6 bases from V and 6 bases from J, leaving 15 bases between. The CDR3: CASSLGPSGQPQHF. The CDR3 nucleotides are TGTGCCAGCAGCCTCGGGCCCTCGGGTCAGCCCCAGCATTTT.

The chain employs TRBV21-1 and TRBJ1-3. TRBV21-1 is termed a pseudogene. The CDR3 loop spans 17 amino acids. CDR3 sequence (DNA): TGTGCCAGCAGCAAAGATGAACATGGGACCTCTGGAAACACCATATATTTT. Its translation is CASSKDEHGTSGNTIYF.

This clonotype was found many times. The J gene is TRBJ1-1, the V gene TRBV20-1, with 8 bases identical to TRBD1. Germline V gives CDR1 DFQATT, CDR2 SNEGSKA (reference sequence). The trim removed 6 bases at V and 3 bases at J, leaving 6 bases unmatched. This CDR3 contains 13 residues. CDR3 sequence: CSAKQGGYTEAFF. Written as DNA, the CDR3 is TGCAGTGCCAAACAGGGGGGGTACACTGAAGCTTTCTTT.

This clonotype has a count of ten or more. The rearrangement uses TRBV5-1 and TRBJ2-5, with D unresolved. V gave up 2 bases and J gave up 2 bases, with 7 bases separating them. Germline V gene data show CDR1 as SGHRS and CDR2 as YFSETQ. The length of the CDR3 is 13 residues. CDR3 DNA: TGCGCCAGCAGCTTTGACACTCAAGAGACCCAGTACTTC. It translates to CASSFDTQETQYF.

This clonotype has only a few counts. V is TRBV18 and J is TRBJ2-5; perhaps D is TRBD1 or TRBD2 (5 bases each). V lost 3 bases to trimming and J lost 7 bases, with 9 bases between them. Germline assignment: CDR1 KGHSH and CDR2 LQKENI. This CDR3 is 12 amino acids long. CDR3 residues: CASSPAGTTQYF. The CDR3 DNA is TGTGCCAGCTCACCCGCCGGGACGACCCAGTACTTC. Supplemented by reference TRBV18 and TRBJ2-5, the full variable domain reads NAGVMQNPRHLVRRRGQEARLRCSPMKGHSHVYWYRQLPEEGLKFMVYLQKENIIDESGMPKERFSAEFPKEGPSILRIQQVVRGDSAAYFCASSPAGTTQYFGPGTRLLVL.